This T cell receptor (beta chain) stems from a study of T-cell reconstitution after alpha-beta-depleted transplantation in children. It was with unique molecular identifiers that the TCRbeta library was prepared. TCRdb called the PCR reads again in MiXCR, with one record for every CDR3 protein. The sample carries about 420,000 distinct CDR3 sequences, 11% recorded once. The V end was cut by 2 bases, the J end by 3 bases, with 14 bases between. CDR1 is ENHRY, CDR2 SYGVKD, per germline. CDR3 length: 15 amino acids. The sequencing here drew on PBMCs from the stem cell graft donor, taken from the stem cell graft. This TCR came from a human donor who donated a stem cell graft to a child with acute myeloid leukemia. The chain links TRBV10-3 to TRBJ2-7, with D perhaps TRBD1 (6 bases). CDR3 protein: CAISEPGQGFYEQYF. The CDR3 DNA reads TGTGCCATCAGTGAGCCAGGGCAGGGGTTCTACGAGCAGTACTTC.